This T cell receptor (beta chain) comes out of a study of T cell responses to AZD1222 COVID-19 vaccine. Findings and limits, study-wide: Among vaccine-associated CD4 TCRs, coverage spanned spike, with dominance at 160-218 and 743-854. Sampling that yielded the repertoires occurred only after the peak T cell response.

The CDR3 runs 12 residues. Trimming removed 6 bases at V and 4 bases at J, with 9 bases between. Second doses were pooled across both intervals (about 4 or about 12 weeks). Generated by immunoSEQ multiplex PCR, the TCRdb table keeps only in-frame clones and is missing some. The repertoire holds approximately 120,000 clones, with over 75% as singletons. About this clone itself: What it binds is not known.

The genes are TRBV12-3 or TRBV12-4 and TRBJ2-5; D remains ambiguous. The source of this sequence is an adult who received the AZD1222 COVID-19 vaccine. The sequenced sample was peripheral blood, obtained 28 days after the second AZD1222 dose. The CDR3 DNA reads TGTGCCAGCAGGACCTCCTTAGAGACCCAGTACTTC. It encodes CASRTSLETQYF.